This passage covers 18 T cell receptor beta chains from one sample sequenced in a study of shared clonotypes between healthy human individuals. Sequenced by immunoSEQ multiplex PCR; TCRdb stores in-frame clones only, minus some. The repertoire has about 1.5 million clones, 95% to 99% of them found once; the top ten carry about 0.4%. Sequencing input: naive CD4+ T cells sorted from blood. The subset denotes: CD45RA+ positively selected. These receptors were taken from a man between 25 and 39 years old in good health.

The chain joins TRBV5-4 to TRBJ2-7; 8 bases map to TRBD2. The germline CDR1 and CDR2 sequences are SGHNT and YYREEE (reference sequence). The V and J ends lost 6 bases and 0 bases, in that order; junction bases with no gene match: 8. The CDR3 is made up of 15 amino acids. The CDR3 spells CASNQAGASSYEQYF. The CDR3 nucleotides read TGTGCCAGCAACCAAGCGGGAGCGAGCTCCTACGAGCAGTACTTC. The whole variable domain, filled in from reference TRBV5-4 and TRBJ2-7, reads ETGVTQSPTHLIKTRGQQVTLRCSSQSGHNTVSWYQQALGQGPQFIFQYYREEENGRGNFPPRFSGLQFPNYSSELNVNALELDDSALYLCASNQAGASSYEQYFGPGTRLTVT.

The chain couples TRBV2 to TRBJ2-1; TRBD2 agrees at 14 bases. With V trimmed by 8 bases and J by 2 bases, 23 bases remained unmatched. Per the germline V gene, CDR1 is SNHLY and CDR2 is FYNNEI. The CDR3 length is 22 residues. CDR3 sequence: CASGGLAGGGRRSREAYNEQFF. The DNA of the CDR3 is TGTGCCAGCGGCGGACTAGCGGGAGGAGGACGGAGGTCACGGGAAGCCTACAATGAGCAGTTCTTC.

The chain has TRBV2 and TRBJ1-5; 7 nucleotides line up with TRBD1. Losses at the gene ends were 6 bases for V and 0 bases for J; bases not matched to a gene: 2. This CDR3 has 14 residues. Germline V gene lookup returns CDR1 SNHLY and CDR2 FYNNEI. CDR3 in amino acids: CASRRQGSNQPQHF. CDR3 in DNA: TGTGCCAGCAGGAGACAGGGTAGCAATCAGCCCCAGCATTTT.

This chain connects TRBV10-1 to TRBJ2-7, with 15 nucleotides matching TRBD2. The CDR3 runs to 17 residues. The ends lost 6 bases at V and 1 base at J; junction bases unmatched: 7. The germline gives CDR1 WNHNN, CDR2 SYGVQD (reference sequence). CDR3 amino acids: CASSPGTSGRWSYEQYF. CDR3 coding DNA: TGCGCCAGCAGCCCCGGGACTAGCGGGAGGTGGTCCTACGAGCAGTACTTC.

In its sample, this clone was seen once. In nucleotides, the CDR3 is TGTGCCAGCAGCAACACAGGGGAGGACGAAAAACTGTTTTTT. As protein: CASSNTGEDEKLFF. V gene TRBV6-1 combines with J gene TRBJ1-4; TRBD1 agrees at 7 bases. The V segment lost 6 bases and the J segment 8 bases; nucleotides outside the gene matches: 9. The germline gives CDR1 MNHNS, CDR2 SASEGT. This CDR3 is 14 amino acids long.

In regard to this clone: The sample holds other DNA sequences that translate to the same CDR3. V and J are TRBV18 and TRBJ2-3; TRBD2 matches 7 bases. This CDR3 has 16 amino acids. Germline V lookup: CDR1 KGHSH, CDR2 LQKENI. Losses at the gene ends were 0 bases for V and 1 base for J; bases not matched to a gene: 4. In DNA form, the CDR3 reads TGTGCCAGCTCACCACCTGGGCTAGCGGGCACAGATACGCAGTATTTT. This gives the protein CASSPPGLAGTDTQYF.

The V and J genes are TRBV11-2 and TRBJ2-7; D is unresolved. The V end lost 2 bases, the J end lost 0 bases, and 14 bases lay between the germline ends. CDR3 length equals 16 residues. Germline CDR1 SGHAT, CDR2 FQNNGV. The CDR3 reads CASSLSGDLNSYEQYF. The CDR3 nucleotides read TGTGCCAGCAGCTTATCAGGAGACTTGAACTCCTACGAGCAGTACTTC.

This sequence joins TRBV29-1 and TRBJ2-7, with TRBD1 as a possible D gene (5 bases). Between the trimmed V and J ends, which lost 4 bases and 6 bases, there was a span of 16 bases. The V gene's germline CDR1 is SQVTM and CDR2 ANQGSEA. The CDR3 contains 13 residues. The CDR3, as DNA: TGCAGCGTTGCTTGGACATATTCAGGCGAGCAGTACTTC. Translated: CSVAWTYSGEQYF.

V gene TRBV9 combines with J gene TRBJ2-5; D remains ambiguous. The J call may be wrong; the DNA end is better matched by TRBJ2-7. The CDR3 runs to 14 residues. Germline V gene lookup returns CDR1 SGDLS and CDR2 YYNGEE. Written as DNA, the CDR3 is TGTGCCAGCAGCGTAGCGATGAGCTCCTACGAGCAGTACTTC. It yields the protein CASSVAMSSYEQYF.

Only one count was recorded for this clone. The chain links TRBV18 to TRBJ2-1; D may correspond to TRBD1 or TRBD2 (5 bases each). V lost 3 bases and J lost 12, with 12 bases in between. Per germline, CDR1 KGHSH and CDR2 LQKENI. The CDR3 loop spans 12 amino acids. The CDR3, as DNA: TGTGCCAGCTCACCTGGGGGTTTGACGCAGTTCTTC. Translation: CASSPGGLTQFF.

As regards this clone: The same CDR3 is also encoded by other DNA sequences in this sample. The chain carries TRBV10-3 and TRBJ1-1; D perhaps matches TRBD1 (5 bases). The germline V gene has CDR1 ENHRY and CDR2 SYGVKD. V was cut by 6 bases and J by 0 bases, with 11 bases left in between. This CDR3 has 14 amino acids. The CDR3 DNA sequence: TGTGCCATCAGAAGGCAGGGTTTGAACACTGAAGCTTTCTTT. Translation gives CAIRRQGLNTEAFF.

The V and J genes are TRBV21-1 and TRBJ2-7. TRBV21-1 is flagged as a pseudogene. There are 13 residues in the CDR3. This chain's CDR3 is CASSKLDPYEQYF. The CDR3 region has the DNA TGTGCCAGCAGCAAACTCGACCCCTACGAGCAGTACTTC.

The CDR3 sequence: CASSQGLGHSNYEQYF. The CDR3 region has the DNA TGTGCCAGTAGTCAGGGGCTGGGACACAGCAACTACGAGCAGTACTTC. The V gene is TRBV19, the J gene TRBJ2-7; weak D call: TRBD1 (6 bases). Germline V gene lookup returns CDR1 LNHDA and CDR2 SQIVND (reference sequence). V was cut by 5 bases and J by 3 bases, with 20 bases left in between. The length of the CDR3 is 16 residues. Looking up the rest from reference TRBV19 and TRBJ2-7 gives the full variable domain: DGGITQSPKYLFRKEGQNVTLSCEQNLNHDAMYWYRQDPGQGLRLIYYSQIVNDFQKGDIAEGYSVSREKKESFPLTVTSAQKNPTAFYLCASSQGLGHSNYEQYFGPGTRLTVT.

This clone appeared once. CDR3 in amino acids: CASSPDRVDTGELFF. The CDR3 bases are TGTGCCAGCTCGCCGGACAGGGTGGACACCGGGGAGCTGTTTTTT. This chain connects TRBV18 to TRBJ2-2; 8 bases line up with TRBD1. Germline CDR1 is KGHSH and CDR2 is LQKENI. The V gene end was trimmed by 6 bases and the J gene end by 3 bases; junction bases not matched to a gene: 6. This CDR3 has 15 amino acids.

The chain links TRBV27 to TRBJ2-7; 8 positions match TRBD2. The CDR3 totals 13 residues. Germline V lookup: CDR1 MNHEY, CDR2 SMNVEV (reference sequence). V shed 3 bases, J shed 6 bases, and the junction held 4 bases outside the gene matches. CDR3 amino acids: CASSLTTSGEQYF. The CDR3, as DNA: TGTGCCAGCAGTTTGACCACTAGCGGCGAGCAGTACTTC.

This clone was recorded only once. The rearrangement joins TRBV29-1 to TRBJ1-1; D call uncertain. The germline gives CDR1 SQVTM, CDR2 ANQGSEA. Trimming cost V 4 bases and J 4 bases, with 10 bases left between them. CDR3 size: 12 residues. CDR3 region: CSVVPLGTEAFF. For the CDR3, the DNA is TGCAGCGTTGTACCCCTGGGCACTGAAGCTTTCTTT.

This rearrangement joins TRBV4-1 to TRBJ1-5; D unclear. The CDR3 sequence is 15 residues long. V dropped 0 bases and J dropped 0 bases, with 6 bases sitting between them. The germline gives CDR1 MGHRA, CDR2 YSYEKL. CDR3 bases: TGCGCCAGCAGCCAAGACGATTATAGCAATCAGCCCCAGCATTTT. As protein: CASSQDDYSNQPQHF.

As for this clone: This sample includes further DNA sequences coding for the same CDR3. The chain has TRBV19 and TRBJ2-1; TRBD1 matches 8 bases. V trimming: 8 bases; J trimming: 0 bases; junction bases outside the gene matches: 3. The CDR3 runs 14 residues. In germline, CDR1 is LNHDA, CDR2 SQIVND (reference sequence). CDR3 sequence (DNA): TGTGCCAGTCGCGACAGGGGCTCCTACAATGAGCAGTTCTTC. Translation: CASRDRGSYNEQFF.